A selection of T cell receptor beta chains follows, all from one sample in a study of ipilimumab plus nivolumab after autologous stem cell transplantation. Sequencing used immunoSEQ multiplex PCR; TCRdb keeps in-frame clones, though not all of them. Of roughly 12,000 clones listed, 60% to 75% are singletons. The sequenced sample was PBMCs, obtained in a trial of ipilimumab plus nivolumab as post-transplant consolidation. Source of these receptors: a male donor with diffuse large B-cell lymphoma. CDR3s leave out the opening cysteine and the closing phenylalanine or tryptophan. The order of the fields is CDR3 protein, J gene, V gene.

ASGPGTGLGEQY TRBJ2-7 TRBV27
AISGGFVTNVGTQY TRBJ2-5 TRBV10-3
ASSREGAGELF TRBJ2-2 TRBV4-1
ASSLMGAGEKLF TRBJ1-4 TRBV7-3
ASSLEPSGSGETQY TRBJ2-5 TRBV5-1
ASSGFYEQY TRBJ2-7 TRBV6-1
ASSPSGGKNIQY TRBJ2-4 TRBV4-3
ASSFSGQGGETQY TRBJ2-5 TRBV27
ASSAHRSSGYTQY TRBJ2-3 TRBV9
ASSLDHGTVYGYT TRBJ1-2 TRBV11-2
ASTGRTYEQY TRBJ2-7 TRBV6-5
ASSPPTRWDEQF TRBJ2-1 TRBV4-1
ASSFYHGTSGRAAYEQY . TRBV28
ASGIHQPQH TRBJ1-5 TRBV12-5
ASSYRGPGQGSSSYEQY TRBJ2-7 TRBV7-9
ASSLDRGPTEAF TRBJ1-1 TRBV27
ASRLLRTGSYEQY . TRBV6-5
ASSRDRAPGELF TRBJ2-2 TRBV7-7
ASSLAGSYDNEQF TRBJ2-1 TRBV7-2
ASSGSRDRGLLGYEQY TRBJ2-7 TRBV5-4
ASSLEGASTEAF TRBJ1-1 TRBV5-1
ASTQVPGPVYGYT TRBJ1-2 TRBV19
ASSQEGPAF TRBJ1-1 TRBV4-1
ASSLAVSVRSTGELF TRBJ2-2 TRBV5-1